In this sample, the clone carrying this T cell receptor (beta chain) turned up many times. The target antigen is unknown. The data are from a study of blood T cells in healthy people across ages. Study results and limitations: Naive and antigen-experienced cells were not separated, limiting conclusive comparison. Diversity was higher, and naive CD4+ cells more numerous, in long-lived donors than in aged donors. Roughly linearly, TCR beta diversity per million T cells fell as age increased.

Alongside a J-beta primer mix, a sample-barcoded 5' primer served in a second PCR lasting about 7 to 12 cycles. TCRdb fed the 5' RACE reads into MiXCR, producing one record per CDR3 protein. The table lists 600,000 to 800,000 distinct CDR3 sequences, about 51% of them singletons, with roughly 14% in the top ten. Caucasian, healthy and from Russia, the donors were aged between roughly 6 and 95. The CDR3 spans 13 residues. Germline V gene sequence: CDR1 DFQATT, CDR2 SNEGSKA (reference sequence). J lost 9 bases, V lost 5 bases, and 9 bases had no gene match. This clonotype was sampled from an elderly woman in good health. The sample consisted of blood. J is TRBJ2-1 and V is TRBV20-1, with TRBD2 matching over 8 bases. The CDR3 region has the DNA TGCAGTGCTCCCCCGGGGGGGAGGGGTGAGCAGTTCTTC. Protein sequence: CSAPPGGRGEQFF.